A selection of T cell receptor beta chains follows, all from one sample in a study of blood T cell repertoires in COVID-19. Clones were read by immunoSEQ multiplex PCR, and TCRdb kept only the in-frame ones, dropping some. Here the sample spans 150,000 to 200,000 clones, almost 85% being singletons. The specimen was peripheral blood. The receptor set was obtained from a woman of 80 years or more with acute or convalescent COVID-19. The CDR3 runs from the conserved cysteine through the conserved F or W. A D gene is named only where the DNA matches it firmly. Rows may omit the clone size; those that give it use once, few, many or a size class.

V: TRBV5-1; length: 14; D: TRBD2; size: NA; J: TRBJ2-3; DNA: TGCGCCAGCAGCCTTAGCGGGAGGACAGATACGCAGTATTTT; CDR3: CASSLSGRTDTQYF
V: TRBV11-2; length: 18; D: TRBD2; size: NA; J: TRBJ2-7; DNA: TGTGCCAGCAGCTTAGCACTTTTAGCGGGAGGGCCCCCCTACGAGCAGTACTTC; CDR3: CASSLALLAGGPPYEQYF
V: TRBV4-3; length: 17; D: TRBD2; size: once; J: TRBJ2-3; DNA: TGCGCCAGCAGCCCACCACTAGCGGGGCACGCCACAGATACGCAGTATTTT; CDR3: CASSPPLAGHATDTQYF
V: TRBV27; length: 14; D: TRBD1; size: NA; J: TRBJ1-3; DNA: TGTGCCAGCAGTTCCCGGACAGGGAGGGACACCATATATTTT; CDR3: CASSSRTGRDTIYF
V: TRBV27; length: 15; D: TRBD2; size: NA; J: TRBJ2-1; DNA: TGTGCCAGCAGTTTACTCGGCGGGAGGGTTGGTGAGCAGTTCTTC; CDR3: CASSLLGGRVGEQFF
V: TRBV6-6; length: 15; D: TRBD1; size: few; J: TRBJ1-3; DNA: TGTGCCAGCAGTTCCCGGGGACAGGGAATAAACACCATATATTTT; CDR3: CASSSRGQGINTIYF
V: TRBV11-3; length: 14; D: TRBD2; size: NA; J: TRBJ2-7; DNA: TGTGCCAGCAGCCCAGCGGGAGGTTTTGGGGAGCAGTACTTC; CDR3: CASSPAGGFGEQYF
V: TRBV5-1; length: 15; D: TRBD1; size: NA; J: TRBJ2-5; DNA: TGCGCCAGCAGCTTGATGGGGACAGGCCAAGAGACCCAGTACTTC; CDR3: CASSLMGTGQETQYF
V: TRBV6-6; length: 12; D: NA; size: NA; J: TRBJ2-1; DNA: TGTGCCAGCAGTTACGCGGTGGGTGAGCAGTTCTTC; CDR3: CASSYAVGEQFF
V: TRBV6-2/TRBV6-3; length: 17; D: NA; size: NA; J: TRBJ2-7; DNA: TGTGCCAGCAGTTACACCCCTACGGGACAACTCTCCTACGAGCAGTACTTC; CDR3: CASSYTPTGQLSYEQYF
V: TRBV10-3; length: 13; D: NA; size: NA; J: TRBJ1-1; DNA: TGTGCCATCAGTGATGGTAGGAACACTGAAGCTTTCTTT; CDR3: CAISDGRNTEAFF
V: TRBV18; length: 16; D: NA; size: few; J: TRBJ2-5; DNA: TGTGCCAGCTCACTACTGGACAGCCAGAGGGGAGAGACCCAGTACTTC; CDR3: CASSLLDSQRGETQYF
V: TRBV4-1; length: 16; D: TRBD1; size: NA; J: TRBJ1-6; DNA: TGCGCCAGCAGCCCGGGACAGCCACCCCTAAATTCACCCCTCCACTTT; CDR3: CASSPGQPPLNSPLHF